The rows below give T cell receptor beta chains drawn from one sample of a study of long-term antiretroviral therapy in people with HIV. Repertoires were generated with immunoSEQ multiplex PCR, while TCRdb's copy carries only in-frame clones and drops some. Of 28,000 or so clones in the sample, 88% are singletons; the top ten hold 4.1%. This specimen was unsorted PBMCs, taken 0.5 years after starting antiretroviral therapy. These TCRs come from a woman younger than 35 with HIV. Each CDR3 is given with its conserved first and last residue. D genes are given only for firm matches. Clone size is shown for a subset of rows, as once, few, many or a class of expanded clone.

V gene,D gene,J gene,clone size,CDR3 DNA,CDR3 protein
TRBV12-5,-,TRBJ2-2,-,TGTGCTAGTGGTTTGGTACTGGGGCAGCTTAACACCGGGGAGCTGTTTTTT,CASGLVLGQLNTGELFF
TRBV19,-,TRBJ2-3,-,TGTGCCAGTAGCAAGGCGGGATCGACAGATACGCAGTATTTT,CASSKAGSTDTQYF
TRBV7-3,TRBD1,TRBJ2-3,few,TGTGCCAGCAGCCTCACAGGGGTTTATACAGATACGCAGTATTTT,CASSLTGVYTDTQYF
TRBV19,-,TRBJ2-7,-,TGTGCCAGTTCACCATCTACGATAACCTACGAGCAGTACTTC,CASSPSTITYEQYF
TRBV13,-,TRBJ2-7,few,TGTGCCAGCAGCTTATCTACGGGTGCCTACGAGCAGTACTTC,CASSLSTGAYEQYF
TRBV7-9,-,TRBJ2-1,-,TGTGCCAGCAGCTCCCCTTCGAACAATGAGCAGTTCTTC,CASSSPSNNEQFF
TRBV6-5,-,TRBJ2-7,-,TGTGCCAGCAGTTACCGGGCTTACCAGCCCTACGAGCAGTACTTC,CASSYRAYQPYEQYF
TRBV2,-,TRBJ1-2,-,TGTGCCAGCAGTGAATTCATGGCAGGGAGAGGTGGCTACACCTTC,CASSEFMAGRGGYTF
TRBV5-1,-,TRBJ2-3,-,TGCGCCAGCAGCTTGTCGTCTCTCTGGGTGGGGGATACGCAGTATTTT,CASSLSSLWVGDTQYF
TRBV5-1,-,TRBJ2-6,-,TGCGCCAGCAGCTTTGTCAGCCCAGACGAACCTCCATCTGGGGCCAACGTCCTGACTTTC,CASSFVSPDEPPSGANVLTF
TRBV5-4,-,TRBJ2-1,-,TGTGCCAGCAGCTCGCAGGGGGGCTCCTACAATGAGCAGTTCTTC,CASSSQGGSYNEQFF
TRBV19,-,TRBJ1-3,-,TGTGCCAGTACCGAGGACATCTACTCTGGAAACACCATATATTTT,CASTEDIYSGNTIYF
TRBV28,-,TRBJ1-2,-,TGTGCCAGCAGTTTAACCCCCGAACTCGACTATGGCTACACCTTC,CASSLTPELDYGYTF
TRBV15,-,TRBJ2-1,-,TGTGCCACCACCCCTCTCGGGAGCTCCTACAATGAGCAGTTCTTC,CATTPLGSSYNEQFF
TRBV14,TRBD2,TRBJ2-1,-,TGTGCCAGCAGCAAGAGTAGGGGGACTAGCGGGAGTTCCTACAATGAGCAGTTCTTC,CASSKSRGTSGSSYNEQFF
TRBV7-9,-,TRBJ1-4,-,TGTGCCAGCAGCTTCGAGGGGGGGACAACTAATGAAAAACTGTTTTTT,CASSFEGGTTNEKLFF
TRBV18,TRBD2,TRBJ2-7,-,TGTGCCAGCTCACCACCTAGCGGGTACGAGCAGTACTTC,CASSPPSGYEQYF
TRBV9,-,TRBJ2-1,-,TGTGCCAGCAGCGTACTAGGAGGAGGATACAATGAGCAGTTCTTC,CASSVLGGGYNEQFF
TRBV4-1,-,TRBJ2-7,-,TGCGCCAGCAGCCCATTCCCGGGAAACCGAGATGGCAACGAGCAGTACTTC,CASSPFPGNRDGNEQYF
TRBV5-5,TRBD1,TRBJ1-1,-,TGTGCCAGCAGCGCAACCTCCGGGACAGTAGAAGCTTTCTTT,CASSATSGTVEAFF
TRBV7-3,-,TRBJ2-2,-,TGTGCCAGCAGCTTAACCGGTCCCACCGGGGAGCTGTTTTTT,CASSLTGPTGELFF
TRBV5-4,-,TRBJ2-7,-,TGTGCCAGCAGCTCGGGCCGGGGGTTAGATTACGAGCAGTACTTC,CASSSGRGLDYEQYF
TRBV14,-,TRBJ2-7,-,TGTGCCAGCAGCCTACTGGCCTCCTACGAGCAGTACTTC,CASSLLASYEQYF
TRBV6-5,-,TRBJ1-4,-,TGTGCCAGCAGTTACCGGGGTCAGGGTGAAAAACTGTTTTTT,CASSYRGQGEKLFF
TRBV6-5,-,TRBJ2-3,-,TGTGCCAGCAGTAACCAGGGGACGCAGTATTTT,CASSNQGTQYF
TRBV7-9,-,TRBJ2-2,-,TGTGCCAGCAGCTCTTGGGACAGGGAGCTGTTTTTT,CASSSWDRELFF
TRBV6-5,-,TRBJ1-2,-,TGTGCCAGCAGTTACTCGACTCAGGGGCCCCCCTATGGCTACACCTTC,CASSYSTQGPPYGYTF
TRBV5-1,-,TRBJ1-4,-,TGCGCCAGCAGGCCCCAGGGGACTAATGAAAAACTGTTTTTT,CASRPQGTNEKLFF
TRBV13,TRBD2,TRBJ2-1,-,TGTGCCAGCAGCTTAAATCACCCGCTGGGGGGGGTACATGAGCAGTTCTTC,CASSLNHPLGGVHEQFF
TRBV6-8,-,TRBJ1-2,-,TGTGCCAGCATACGGTACAACTATGGCTACACCTTC,CASIRYNYGYTF
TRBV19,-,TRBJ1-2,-,TGTGCCAGTAGTATAGCTGGGGGGTCCTATGGCTACACCTTC,CASSIAGGSYGYTF
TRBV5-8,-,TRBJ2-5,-,TGTGCCAGCAGCCTAGGGGACTCTTTCCAAGAGACCCAGTACTTC,CASSLGDSFQETQYF
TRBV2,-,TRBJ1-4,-,TGTGCCAGCAGTGACAGTGCAACTAATGAAAAACTGTTTTTT,CASSDSATNEKLFF
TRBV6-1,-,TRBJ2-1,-,TGTGCCAGCAGTGTGGCGGGGTCGGGAAATGAGCAGTTCTTC,CASSVAGSGNEQFF
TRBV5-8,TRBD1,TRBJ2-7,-,TGTGCCAGCAGCCGGGTGGGACAGGGGATCTACGAGCAGTACTTC,CASSRVGQGIYEQYF
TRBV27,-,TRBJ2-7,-,TGTGCCAGCAGTTTATCAGAGGGTGGCTCCTACGAGCAGTACTTC,CASSLSEGGSYEQYF
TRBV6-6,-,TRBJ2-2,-,TGTGCCAGCAGCTATCCGGGGACCGGGGAGCTGTTTTTT,CASSYPGTGELFF